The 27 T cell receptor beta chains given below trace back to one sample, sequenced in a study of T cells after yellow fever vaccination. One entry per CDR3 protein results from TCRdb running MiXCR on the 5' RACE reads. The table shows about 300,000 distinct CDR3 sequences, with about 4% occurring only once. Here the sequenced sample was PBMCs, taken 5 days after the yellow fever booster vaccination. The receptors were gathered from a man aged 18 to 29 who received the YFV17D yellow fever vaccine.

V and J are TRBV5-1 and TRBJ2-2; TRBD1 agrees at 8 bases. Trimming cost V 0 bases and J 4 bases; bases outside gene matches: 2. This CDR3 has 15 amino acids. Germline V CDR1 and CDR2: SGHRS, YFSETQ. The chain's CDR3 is CASSLARGRTGELFF. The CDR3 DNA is TGCGCCAGCAGCTTGGCCAGGGGGCGCACCGGGGAGCTGTTTTTT.

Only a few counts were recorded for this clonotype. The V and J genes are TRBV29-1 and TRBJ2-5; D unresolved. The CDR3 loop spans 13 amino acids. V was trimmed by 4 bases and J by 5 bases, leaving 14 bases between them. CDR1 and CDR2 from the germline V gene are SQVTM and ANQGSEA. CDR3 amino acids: CSVVWPLVETQYF. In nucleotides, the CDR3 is TGCAGCGTTGTATGGCCACTGGTGGAGACCCAGTACTTC. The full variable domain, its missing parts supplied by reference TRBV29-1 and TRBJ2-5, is SAVISQKPSRDICQRGTSLTIQCQVDSQVTMMFWYRQQPGQSLTLIATANQGSEATYESGFVIDKFPISRPNLTFSTLTVSNMSPEDSSIYLCSVVWPLVETQYFGPGTRLLVL.

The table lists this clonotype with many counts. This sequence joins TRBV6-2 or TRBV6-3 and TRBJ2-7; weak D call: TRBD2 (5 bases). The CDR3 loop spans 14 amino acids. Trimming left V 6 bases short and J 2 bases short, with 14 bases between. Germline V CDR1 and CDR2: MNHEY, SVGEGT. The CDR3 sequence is CASSYGVVAYEQYF. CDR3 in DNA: TGTGCCAGCAGCTACGGGGTAGTGGCCTACGAGCAGTACTTC.

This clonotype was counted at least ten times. The CDR3 loop is CASNIPDRGSYGYTF. CDR3 sequence (DNA): TGTGCCAGCAACATACCAGACAGGGGGAGCTATGGCTACACCTTC. The rearrangement uses TRBV12-3 or TRBV12-4 and TRBJ1-2; 9 bases align to TRBD1. This CDR3 region has 15 residues. J gave up 4 bases and V 7 bases, and 10 bases lay outside the gene matches.

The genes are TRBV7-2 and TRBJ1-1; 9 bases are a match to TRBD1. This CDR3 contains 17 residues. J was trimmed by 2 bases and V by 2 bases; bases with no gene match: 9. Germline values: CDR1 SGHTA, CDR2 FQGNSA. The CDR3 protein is CASSLTPLGQGNTEAFF. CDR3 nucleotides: TGTGCCAGCAGCTTAACTCCCCTGGGACAGGGTAACACTGAAGCTTTCTTT.

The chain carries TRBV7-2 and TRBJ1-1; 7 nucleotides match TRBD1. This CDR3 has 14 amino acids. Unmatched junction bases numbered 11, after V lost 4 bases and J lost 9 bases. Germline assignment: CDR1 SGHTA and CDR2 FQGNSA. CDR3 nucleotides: TGTGCCAGCAGCTCGGCAGGGGGGGTCAGGCAAGCTTTCTTT. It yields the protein CASSSAGGVRQAFF.

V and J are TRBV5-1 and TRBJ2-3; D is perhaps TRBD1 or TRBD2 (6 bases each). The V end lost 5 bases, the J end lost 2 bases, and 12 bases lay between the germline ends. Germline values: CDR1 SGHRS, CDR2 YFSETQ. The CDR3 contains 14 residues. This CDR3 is CASSSGEVTDTQYF. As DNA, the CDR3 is TGCGCCAGCAGTTCAGGGGAGGTCACAGATACGCAGTATTTT.

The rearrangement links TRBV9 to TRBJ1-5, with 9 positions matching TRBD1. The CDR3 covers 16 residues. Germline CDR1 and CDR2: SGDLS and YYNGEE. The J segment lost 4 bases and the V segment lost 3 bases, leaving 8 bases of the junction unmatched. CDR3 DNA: TGTGCCAGCAGCGCCGGACAGGGGTCTTGGAATCAGCCCCAGCATTTT. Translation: CASSAGQGSWNQPQHF.

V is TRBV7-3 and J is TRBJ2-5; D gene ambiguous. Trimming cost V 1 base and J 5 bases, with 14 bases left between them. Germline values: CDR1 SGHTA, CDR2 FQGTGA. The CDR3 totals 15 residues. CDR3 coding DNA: TGTGCCAGCAGCTTAAATGCTGGCACTGGGGAGACCCAGTACTTC. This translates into CASSLNAGTGETQYF.

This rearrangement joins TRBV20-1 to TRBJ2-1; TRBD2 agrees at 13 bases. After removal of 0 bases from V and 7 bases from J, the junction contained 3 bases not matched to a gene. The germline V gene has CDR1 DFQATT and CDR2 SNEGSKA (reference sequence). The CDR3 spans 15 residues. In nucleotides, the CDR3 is TGCAGTGCTAGAGATACACTAGCGGGGGGGAATGAGCAGTTCTTC. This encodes CSARDTLAGGNEQFF.

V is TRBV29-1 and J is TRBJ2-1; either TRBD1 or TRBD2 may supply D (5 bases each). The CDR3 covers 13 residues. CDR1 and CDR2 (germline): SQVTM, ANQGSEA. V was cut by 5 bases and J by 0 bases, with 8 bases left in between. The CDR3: CSVWDLSYNEQFF. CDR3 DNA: TGCAGCGTTTGGGACCTCTCCTACAATGAGCAGTTCTTC.

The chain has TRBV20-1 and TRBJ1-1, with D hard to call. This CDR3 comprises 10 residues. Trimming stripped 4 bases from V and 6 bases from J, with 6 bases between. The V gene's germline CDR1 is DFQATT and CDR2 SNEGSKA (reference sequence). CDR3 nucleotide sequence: TGCAGTGCTAAGCCCCCTGAAGCTTTCTTT. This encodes CSAKPPEAFF.

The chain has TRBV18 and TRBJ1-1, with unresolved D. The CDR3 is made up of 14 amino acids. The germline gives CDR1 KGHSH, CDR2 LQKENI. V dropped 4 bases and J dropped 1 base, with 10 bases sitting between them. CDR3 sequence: CASSLGPANTEAFF. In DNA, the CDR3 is TGTGCCAGCTCACTCGGGCCAGCGAACACTGAAGCTTTCTTT.

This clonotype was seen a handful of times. CDR3 DNA: TGCGCCAGCAGTCGGGACAGCAATAATTCACCCCTCCACTTT. This encodes CASSRDSNNSPLHF. The chain couples TRBV5-1 to TRBJ1-6; 7 bases fit TRBD1. The germline CDR1 and CDR2 sequences are SGHRS and YFSETQ. CDR3 length equals 14 residues. J was trimmed by 5 bases and V by 5 bases; bases with no gene match: 4.

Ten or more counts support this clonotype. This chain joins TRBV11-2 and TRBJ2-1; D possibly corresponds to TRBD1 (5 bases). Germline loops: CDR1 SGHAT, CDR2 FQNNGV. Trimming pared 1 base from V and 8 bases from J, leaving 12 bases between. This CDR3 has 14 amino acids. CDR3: CASSLAVGQDEQFF. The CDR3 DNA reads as TGTGCCAGCAGCTTAGCGGTGGGGCAGGATGAGCAGTTCTTC.

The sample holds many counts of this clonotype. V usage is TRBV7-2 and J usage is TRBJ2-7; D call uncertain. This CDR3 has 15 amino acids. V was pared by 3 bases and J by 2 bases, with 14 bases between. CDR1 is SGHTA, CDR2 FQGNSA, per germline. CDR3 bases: TGTGCCAGCAGCTTGCAAGCTGGGCCTACCTACGAGCAGTACGTC. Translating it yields CASSLQAGPTYEQYV.

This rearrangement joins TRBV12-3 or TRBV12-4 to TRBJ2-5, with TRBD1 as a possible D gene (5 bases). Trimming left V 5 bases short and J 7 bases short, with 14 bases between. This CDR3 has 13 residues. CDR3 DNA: TGTGCCAGCAGTCCGGCAATTCAGGGGACCCAGTACTTC. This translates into CASSPAIQGTQYF.

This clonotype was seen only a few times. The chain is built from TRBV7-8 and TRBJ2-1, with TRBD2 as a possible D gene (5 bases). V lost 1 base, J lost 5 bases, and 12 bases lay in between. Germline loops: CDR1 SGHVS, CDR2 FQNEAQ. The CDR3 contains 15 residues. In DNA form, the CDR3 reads TGTGCCAGCAGCTTAGGGGTCGGGGTAAACAATGAGCAGTTCTTC. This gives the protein CASSLGVGVNNEQFF.

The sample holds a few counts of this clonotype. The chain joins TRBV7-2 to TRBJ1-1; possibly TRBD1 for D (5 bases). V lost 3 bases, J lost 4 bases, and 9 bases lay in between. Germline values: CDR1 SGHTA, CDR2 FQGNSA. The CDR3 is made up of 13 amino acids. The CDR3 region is CASSFDSRTEAFF. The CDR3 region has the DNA TGTGCCAGCAGCTTTGACAGTCGCACTGAAGCTTTCTTT.

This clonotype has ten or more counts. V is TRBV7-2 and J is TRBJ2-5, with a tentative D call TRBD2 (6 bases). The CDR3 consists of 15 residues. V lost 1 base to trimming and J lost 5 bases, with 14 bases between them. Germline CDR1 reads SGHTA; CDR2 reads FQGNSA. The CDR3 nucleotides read TGTGCCAGCAGCTTAGGCGTCTCCCGGGGGGAGACCCAGTACTTC. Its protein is CASSLGVSRGETQYF.

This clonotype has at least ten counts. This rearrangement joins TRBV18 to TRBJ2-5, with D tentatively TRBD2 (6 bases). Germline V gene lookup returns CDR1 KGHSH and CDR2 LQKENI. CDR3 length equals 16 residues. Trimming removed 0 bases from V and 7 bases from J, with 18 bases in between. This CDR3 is CASSPPNGGSEGTQYF. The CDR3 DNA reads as TGTGCCAGCTCACCACCGAACGGGGGATCCGAGGGGACCCAGTACTTC.

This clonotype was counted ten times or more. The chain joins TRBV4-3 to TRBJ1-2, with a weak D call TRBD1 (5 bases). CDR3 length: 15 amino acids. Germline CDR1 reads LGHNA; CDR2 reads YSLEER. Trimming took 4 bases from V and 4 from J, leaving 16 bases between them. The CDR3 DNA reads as TGCGCCAGCAGCCCGCGACAGCAGAGAGGCTATGGCTACACCTTC. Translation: CASSPRQQRGYGYTF.

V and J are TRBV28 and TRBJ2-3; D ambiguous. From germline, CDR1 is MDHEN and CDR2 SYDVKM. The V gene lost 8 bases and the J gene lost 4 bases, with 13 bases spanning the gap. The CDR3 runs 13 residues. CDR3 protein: CASRSRSPDTQYF. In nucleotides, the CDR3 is TGTGCCAGCCGTAGCCGTTCTCCAGATACGCAGTATTTT.

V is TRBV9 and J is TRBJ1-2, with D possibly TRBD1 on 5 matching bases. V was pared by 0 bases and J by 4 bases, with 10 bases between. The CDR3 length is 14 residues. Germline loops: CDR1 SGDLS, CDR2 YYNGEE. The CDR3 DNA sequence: TGTGCCAGCAGCGTAGGGGAGGGGAGCTATGGCTACACCTTC. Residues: CASSVGEGSYGYTF.

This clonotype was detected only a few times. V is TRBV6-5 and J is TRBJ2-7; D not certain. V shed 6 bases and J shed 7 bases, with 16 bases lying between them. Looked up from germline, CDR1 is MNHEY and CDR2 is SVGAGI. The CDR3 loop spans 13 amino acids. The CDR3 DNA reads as TGTGCCAGCAGCTCCCCTGGGCGTGGGGAGCAGTACGTC. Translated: CASSSPGRGEQYV.

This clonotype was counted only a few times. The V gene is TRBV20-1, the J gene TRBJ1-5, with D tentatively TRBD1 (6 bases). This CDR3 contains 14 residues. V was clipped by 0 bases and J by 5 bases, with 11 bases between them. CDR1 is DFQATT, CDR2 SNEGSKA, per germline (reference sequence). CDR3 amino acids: CSAREFRGDQPQHF. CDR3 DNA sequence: TGCAGTGCTAGAGAGTTCAGGGGAGATCAGCCCCAGCATTTT.

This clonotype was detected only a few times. In nucleotides, the CDR3 is TGTGCCAGCAGCTTGTTTTACGCGGGGCGGTTTATGGACATTCAGTACTTC. It is translated as CASSLFYAGRFMDIQYF. This chain joins TRBV7-9 and TRBJ2-4; D possibly corresponds to TRBD2 (6 bases). Germline lookup yields CDR1 SEHNR and CDR2 FQNEAQ (reference sequence). V lost 3 bases to trimming and J lost 8 bases, with 23 bases between them. The CDR3 loop spans 17 amino acids.